The next 8 T cell receptor beta chains were all read from a single sample in a study of metastatic and nonmetastatic thyroid tumors. TCRdb reprocessed the PCR reads via MiXCR. The table has about 20,000 clones, 20% to 25% seen once. Patients were all untreated before their thyroid surgery. Sequenced material: tumor tissue. The receptor set was obtained from a female donor with papillary thyroid cancer or a benign thyroid nodule (not recorded which). Some clones in this sample may be carry-over from other donors' samples.

This chain joins TRBV24-1 and TRBJ1-5, with 9 bases matching TRBD1. Trimming removed 6 bases from V and 6 bases from J; junction bases left unmatched: 11. CDR1 is KGHDR and CDR2 is SFDVKD in the germline V gene. The length of the CDR3 is 16 residues. CDR3 bases: TGTGCCACCAGTCCCGGACAGGGGTTTTTCAGTCAGCCCCAGCATTTT. It encodes CATSPGQGFFSQPQHF.

This clone was recorded a few times. The chain is built from TRBV24-1 and TRBJ1-5; D ambiguous. The germline V gene has CDR1 KGHDR and CDR2 SFDVKD. V was shortened by 8 bases and J by 4 bases, with 11 bases between the two germline ends. This CDR3 contains 13 residues. The CDR3 sequence is CATTWTRNQPQHF. CDR3 nucleotide sequence: TGTGCCACCACCTGGACCCGAAATCAGCCCCAGCATTTT.

Points on this clone: A junction end diverges from the germline sequence, so it may reflect a read error. The chain has TRBV27 and TRBJ2-3; tentatively, D is TRBD1 (6 bases). The CDR3 runs 19 residues. Germline V gene sequence: CDR1 MNHEY, CDR2 SMNVEV (reference sequence). The CDR3 nucleotides read TGTGCCACCAGTTGTCTTTGGCAGGGGCGGGCTAGTGGGGCAGATACGCAGTATTTT. It is translated as CATSCLWQGRASGADTQYF.

For this clone: Compared with germline, one end of the junction differs, possibly owing to a read error. This rearrangement joins TRBV6-1 to TRBJ1-2, with D uncertain. This CDR3 spans 13 amino acids. Germline CDR1 and CDR2: MNHNS and SASEGT. CDR3 nucleotide sequence: TGTGCCGGCAAGCGTCACGGTTTCTATGGATACACCTTC. Amino acid sequence: CAGKRHGFYGYTF.

About this clone itself: At one end, the junction sequence differs from germline, possibly due to a read error. V and J are TRBV19 and TRBJ2-1; TRBD2 matches at 14 bases. Germline V gives CDR1 LNHDA, CDR2 SQIVND (reference sequence). This CDR3 is built from 17 residues. CDR3 bases: TGTTCCAGTAGTCCGAGACTAGCGGGAGGGCCCTACAATGAGCATTTCTTC. It translates to CSSSPRLAGGPYNEHFF.

This clone appeared many times. V usage is TRBV10-3 and J usage is TRBJ1-5; 9 nucleotides align to TRBD1. Germline CDR1 is ENHRY and CDR2 is SYGVKD. CDR3 length: 14 amino acids. Trimming took 8 bases from V and 6 from J; bases not matched to a gene: 8. CDR3 bases: TGTGCCATCGGGTTGGGGACAGGGAGTCAGCCCCAGCATTTT. Encoded protein: CAIGLGTGSQPQHF.

The V gene is TRBV20-1, the J gene TRBJ1-5, with D maybe TRBD1 (6 bases). Germline CDR1 DFQATT, CDR2 SNEGSKA (reference sequence). CDR3 length equals 15 residues. The V end was cut by 3 bases, the J end by 1 base, with 13 bases between. The CDR3 DNA reads as TGCAGTGCTAGGCGCTCGGGACACAGCAATCAGCCCCAGCATTTT. It is translated as CSARRSGHSNQPQHF.

Only a few counts were recorded for this clone. The chain carries TRBV6-1 and TRBJ2-1; 8 nucleotides align to TRBD2. There are 15 residues in the CDR3. V was clipped by 4 bases and J by 6 bases; unmatched bases: 8. Germline V gives CDR1 MNHNS, CDR2 SASEGT. DNA for the CDR3: TGTGCCAGCAGTGTAAGCGGGAGCGGAGGCAATGAGCAGTTCTTC. This sequence encodes CASSVSGSGGNEQFF.